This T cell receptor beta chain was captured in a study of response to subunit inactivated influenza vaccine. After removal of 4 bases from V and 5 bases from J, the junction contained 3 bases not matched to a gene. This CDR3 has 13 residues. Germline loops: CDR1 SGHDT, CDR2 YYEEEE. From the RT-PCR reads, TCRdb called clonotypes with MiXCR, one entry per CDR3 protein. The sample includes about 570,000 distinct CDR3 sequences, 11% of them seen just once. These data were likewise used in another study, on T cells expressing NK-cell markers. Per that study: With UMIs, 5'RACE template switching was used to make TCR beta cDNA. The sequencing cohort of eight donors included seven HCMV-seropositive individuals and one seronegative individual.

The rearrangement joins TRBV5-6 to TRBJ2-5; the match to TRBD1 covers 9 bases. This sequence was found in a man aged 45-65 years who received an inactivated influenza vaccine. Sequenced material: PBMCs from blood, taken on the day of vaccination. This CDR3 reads CASSTGGSETQYF. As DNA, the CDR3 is TGTGCCAGCAGCACAGGGGGCAGCGAGACCCAGTACTTC. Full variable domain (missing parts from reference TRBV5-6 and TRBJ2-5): DAGVTQSPTHLIKTRGQQVTLRCSPKSGHDTVSWYQQALGQGPQFIFQYYEEEERQRGNFPDRFSGHQFPNYSSELNVNALLLGDSALYLCASSTGGSETQYFGPGTRLLVL.